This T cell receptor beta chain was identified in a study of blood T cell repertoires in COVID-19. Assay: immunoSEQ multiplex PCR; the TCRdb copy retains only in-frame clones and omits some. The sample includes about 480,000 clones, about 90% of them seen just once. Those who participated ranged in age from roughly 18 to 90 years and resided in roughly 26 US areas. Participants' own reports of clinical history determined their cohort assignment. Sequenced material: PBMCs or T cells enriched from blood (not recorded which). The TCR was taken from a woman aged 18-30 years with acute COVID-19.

CDR3 in DNA: TGTGCCAGCATCATCCGGGGGGGCGAAGGAAACACCATATATTTT. Translation gives CASIIRGGEGNTIYF. J is TRBJ1-3 and V is TRBV28; TRBD1 is a possible D gene (6 bases). The germline gives CDR1 MDHEN, CDR2 SYDVKM. This CDR3 has 15 residues. V gave up 7 bases and J gave up 4 bases, with 17 bases separating them. Together with reference TRBV28 and TRBJ1-3, the CDR3 gives the full variable domain: DVKVTQSSRYLVKRTGEKVFLECVQDMDHENMFWYRQDPGLGLRLIYFSYDVKMKEKGDIPEGYSVSREKKERFSLILESASTNQTSMYLCASIIRGGEGNTIYFGEGSWLTVV.